The entry that follows covers one TCR beta chain sequence. Germline V lookup: CDR1 SGHRS, CDR2 YFSETQ. Trimming removed 2 bases from V and 3 bases from J; junction bases left unmatched: 7. The CDR3 covers 16 residues. The data were taken from a study of neoadjuvant anti-PD-1 for oral cavity cancer. For the study at large: Before surgery, most patients got three to four biweekly 3 mg/kg nivolumab doses.

Patients had HPV-negative, locally advanced oral cavity squamous cell carcinoma. Produced via immunoSEQ multiplex PCR; TCRdb's table is partial and in-frame only. This sample has about 72,000 clones, with about 83% found just once. The sample here was PBMCs, taken before nivolumab (anti-PD-1) treatment. This rearrangement joins TRBV5-1 to TRBJ1-1; 10 bases match TRBD1. The receptor was isolated from a person between 40 and 79 years old with oral cavity squamous cell carcinoma. The CDR3 nucleotides are TGCGCCAGCAGCTTTCCGAACGGACAGGGGGACACTGAAGCTTTCTTT. Its protein is CASSFPNGQGDTEAFF.